This T cell receptor (beta chain) was identified in a study of T cell changes during pregnancy in multiple sclerosis. The method was immunoSEQ multiplex PCR; TCRdb's version includes in-frame clones alone and lacks a portion of them. The sample includes approximately 44,000 clones, approximately 91% of them seen just once. Germline CDR1 MGHRA, CDR2 YSYEKL. The CDR3 runs 17 residues. The V end lost 8 bases, the J end lost 0 bases, and 17 bases lay between the germline ends. The V and J genes are TRBV4-1 and TRBJ2-6, with D possibly matching TRBD2 (7 bases). This receptor was taken from a female donor in good health, enrolled as a control in a pregnancy study. Sequencing used CD4+ T cells from peripheral blood mononuclear cells, obtained in the second trimester of pregnancy. The CDR3 here is CASGRSGGASGANVLTF. The CDR3 nucleotides are TGCGCCAGCGGGCGTTCGGGGGGCGCCTCTGGGGCCAACGTCCTGACTTTC.